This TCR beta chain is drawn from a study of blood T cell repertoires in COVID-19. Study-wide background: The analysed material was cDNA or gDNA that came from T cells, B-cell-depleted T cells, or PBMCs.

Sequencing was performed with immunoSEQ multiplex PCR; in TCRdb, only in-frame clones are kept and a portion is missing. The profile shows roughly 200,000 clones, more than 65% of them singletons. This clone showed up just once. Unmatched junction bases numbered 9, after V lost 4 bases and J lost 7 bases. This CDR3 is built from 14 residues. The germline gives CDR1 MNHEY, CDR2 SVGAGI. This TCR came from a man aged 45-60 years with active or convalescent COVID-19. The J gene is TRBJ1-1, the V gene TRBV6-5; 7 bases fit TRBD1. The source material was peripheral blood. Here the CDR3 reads CASSSEEGAGEAFF. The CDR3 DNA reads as TGTGCCAGCAGTTCCGAAGAGGGGGCGGGTGAAGCTTTCTTT.